This entry lists 19 T cell receptor beta chains sequenced from one sample in a study of T-cell reconstitution after alpha-beta-depleted transplantation in children. Unique molecular identifiers featured in how the TCRbeta library was prepared. Via MiXCR, TCRdb re-called the PCR reads, giving one row per CDR3 protein. In the table there are a few hundred thousand distinct CDR3 sequences, approximately 9.8% of which are singletons. The material sequenced was PBMCs from the stem cell graft donor, taken from the stem cell graft. These receptors were taken from a human donor who donated a stem cell graft to a child with SCID.

This clonotype was counted between two and nine times. CDR3 bases: TGTGCCAGCAGCCACGGGACAGGGCATCAGCCCCAGCATTTT. It specifies CASSHGTGHQPQHF. The chain recombines TRBV3-1 with TRBJ1-5; 9 positions match TRBD1. The V segment lost 3 bases and the J segment 5 bases; nucleotides outside the gene matches: 2. CDR3 length: 14 amino acids. Germline CDR1 is LGHDT and CDR2 is YNNKEL (reference sequence).

In this sample, this clonotype turned up many times. The J gene is TRBJ1-4, the V gene TRBV7-9; maybe TRBD1 (6 bases). Trimming pared 11 bases from V and 7 bases from J, leaving 20 bases between. The CDR3 covers 14 residues. Germline CDR1 reads SEHNR; CDR2 reads FQNEAQ (reference sequence). The CDR3 reads CASSGGGRGEKLFF. The CDR3 DNA reads TGTGCCTCCTCGGGGGGGGGCCGTGGTGAAAAACTGTTTTTT.

There are many counts of this clonotype. This chain links TRBV20-1 with TRBJ2-1; no definite D call. The CDR3 consists of 13 residues. From germline, CDR1 is DFQATT and CDR2 SNEGSKA (reference sequence). For the CDR3, the DNA is TGCACGTCCCCGGACGGACCTTACAATGAGCAGTTCTTC. Its protein product is CTSPDGPYNEQFF.

As concerns this clonotype: This clone may be a read error of a much larger clone one base away. This chain uses TRBV20-1 with TRBJ2-6; D assignment may be TRBD1 or TRBD2 (6 bases each). Germline V gene sequence: CDR1 DFQATT, CDR2 SNEGSKA (reference sequence). The CDR3 is made up of 18 amino acids. The chain's CDR3 is CSPRKGGSWEPGANVLTF. The DNA of the CDR3 is TGCAGTCCTAGAAAGGGGGGCTCCTGGGAGCCTGGGGCCAACGTCCTGACTTTC.

This clonotype has a count of ten or more. The chain is built from TRBV20-1 and TRBJ2-3; D ambiguous. CDR3 size: 15 residues. Trimming stripped 0 bases from V and 3 bases from J, with 13 bases between. Germline CDR1 is DFQATT and CDR2 is SNEGSKA (reference sequence). The CDR3 region has the DNA TGCAGTGCTAGAGATTTGTCCCGCACAACAGATACGCAGTATTTT. Translation: CSARDLSRTTDTQYF.

In its sample, this clonotype was seen many times. The rearrangement joins TRBV5-1 to TRBJ1-5, with D unclear. Germline values: CDR1 SGHRS, CDR2 YFSETQ. CDR3 length equals 14 residues. Trimming cost V 0 bases and J 3 bases, with 7 bases left between them. The CDR3 nucleotides are TGCGCCAGCAGCTTGGATTTCCCCAATCAGCCCCAGCATTTT. Translated, it gives CASSLDFPNQPQHF.

This clonotype was observed at least ten times. This chain connects TRBV20-1 to TRBJ2-7; D possibly corresponds to TRBD2 (5 bases). The CDR3 contains 14 residues. The germline V gene encodes CDR1 DFQATT and CDR2 SNEGSKA (reference sequence). Trimming left V 0 bases short and J 3 bases short, with 12 bases between. The CDR3 region is CSAREWGENYEQYF. CDR3 in DNA: TGCAGTGCTAGAGAGTGGGGAGAAAACTACGAGCAGTACTTC.

There are many counts of this clonotype. The chain carries TRBV7-2 and TRBJ2-1, with D unclear. The CDR3 spans 16 residues. Deletions cut 2 bases from V and 4 bases from J, with 15 bases between. The germline gives CDR1 SGHTA, CDR2 FQGNSA. The chain's CDR3 is CASSLISSTWYNEQFF. The CDR3 coding sequence is TGTGCCAGCAGCTTAATTTCGTCTACATGGTACAATGAGCAGTTCTTC.

This clonotype was counted at least ten times. The chain is built from TRBV9 and TRBJ2-1; 8 bases agree with TRBD1. CDR1 SGDLS and CDR2 YYNGEE come from the germline V gene. Trimming took 5 bases from V and 4 from J; bases not matched to a gene: 8. This CDR3 has 15 amino acids. The CDR3 here is CASRPGTGDYNEQFF. CDR3 nucleotides: TGTGCCAGCAGACCAGGGACAGGCGATTACAATGAGCAGTTCTTC.

This clonotype has ten or more counts. The rearrangement links TRBV4-1 to TRBJ2-4; D is undetermined. Between the trimmed V and J ends, which lost 1 base and 0 bases, there was a span of 13 bases. Germline CDR1 MGHRA, CDR2 YSYEKL. The CDR3 is 17 amino acids. This chain's CDR3 is CASSQGPAREAKNIQYF. The CDR3 DNA sequence: TGCGCCAGCAGCCAAGGCCCAGCCAGAGAAGCCAAAAACATTCAGTACTTC.

The chain has TRBV2 and TRBJ1-4; 9 nucleotides match TRBD1. The CDR3 length is 13 residues. The J segment lost 5 bases and the V segment lost 8 bases, leaving 3 bases of the junction unmatched. Germline V gene sequence: CDR1 SNHLY, CDR2 FYNNEI. The CDR3 sequence: CASGGTGNEKLFF. CDR3 nucleotides: TGTGCCAGCGGCGGGACAGGGAATGAAAAACTGTTTTTT.

This clonotype has a count of ten or more. J is TRBJ2-2 and V is TRBV7-9; 8 bases map to TRBD1. Germline CDR1 SEHNR, CDR2 FQNEAQ (reference sequence). This CDR3 region has 14 residues. Losses at the gene ends were 7 bases for V and 7 bases for J; bases not matched to a gene: 8. CDR3 in DNA: TGTGCCAGCAACCGCGGACAGGGAGGCGGGGAGCTGTTTTTT. As protein: CASNRGQGGGELFF.

In its sample, this clonotype was seen many times. The chain carries TRBV29-1 and TRBJ2-1; 9 nucleotides line up with TRBD1. This CDR3 is 14 amino acids long. Germline CDR1 SQVTM, CDR2 ANQGSEA. With V trimmed by 5 bases and J by 12 bases, 14 bases remained unmatched. CDR3 nucleotides: TGCAGCGTTCTTCGGGACAGGGAATCTGTGGGGCAGTTCTTC. Its protein product is CSVLRDRESVGQFF.

This clonotype was recorded many times. V gene TRBV3-1 combines with J gene TRBJ2-1, with a tentative D call TRBD2 (6 bases). CDR1 is LGHDT and CDR2 is YNNKEL in the germline V gene (reference sequence). V gave up 4 bases and J gave up 5 bases, with 15 bases separating them. The CDR3 runs 15 residues. The CDR3 spells CASSLSGPTDNEQFF. The CDR3 DNA follows: TGTGCCAGCAGCCTGAGCGGGCCGACTGACAATGAGCAGTTCTTC.

This clonotype has ten or more counts. J is TRBJ1-5 and V is TRBV20-1; D is possibly TRBD1 (6 bases). The V end was cut by 2 bases, the J end by 0 bases, with 23 bases between. Germline assignment: CDR1 DFQATT and CDR2 SNEGSKA (reference sequence). The CDR3 has 19 residues. The chain's CDR3 is CSARSQGGRAKLSNQPQHF. CDR3 nucleotide sequence: TGCAGTGCTAGATCACAGGGAGGGCGAGCTAAACTTAGCAATCAGCCCCAGCATTTT.

This clonotype was found many times. J is TRBJ2-5 and V is TRBV20-1; D possibly corresponds to TRBD1 (6 bases). Looked up from germline, CDR1 is DFQATT and CDR2 is SNEGSKA (reference sequence). With 6 bases removed from V and 3 bases from J, the gap between germline ends came to 14 bases. This CDR3 region has 13 residues. The CDR3 spells CSALRAGEETQYF. CDR3 nucleotide sequence: TGCAGTGCCCTTCGGGCAGGGGAAGAGACCCAGTACTTC.

This clonotype was counted ten times or more. An end of the junction does not agree with germline; a read error may underlie this. The CDR3 loop reads CATSSDRVGWGTDTQYF. As DNA, the CDR3 is TGTGCCACCAGCTCAGACAGGGTCGGATGGGGCACGGATACGCAGTATTTT. This chain uses TRBV15 with TRBJ2-3; TRBD1 matches 7 bases. Germline loops: CDR1 LNHNV, CDR2 YYDKDF (reference sequence). This CDR3 spans 17 amino acids.

This clonotype was recorded a few times. J is TRBJ1-2 and V is TRBV4-2; weak D call: TRBD1 (5 bases). Trimming removed 4 bases from V and 0 bases from J, with 18 bases in between. Germline V CDR1 and CDR2: LGHNA, YNFKEQ. CDR3 length: 17 residues. The CDR3 sequence: CASSPGTGNNANYGYTF. The CDR3 DNA reads TGTGCCAGCAGCCCCGGGACCGGCAACAATGCTAACTATGGCTACACCTTC.

This clonotype was seen repeatedly, ten times or more. This chain uses TRBV5-1 with TRBJ1-2, with TRBD1 identical over 7 bases. V gave up 4 bases and J gave up 2 bases; unmatched junction bases: 8. CDR1 is SGHRS and CDR2 is YFSETQ in the germline V gene. The CDR3 length is 15 residues. CDR3 in amino acids: CASSRTGQLNYGYTF. The CDR3 DNA sequence: TGCGCCAGCAGCCGAACGGGACAGTTGAACTATGGCTACACCTTC.